This TCR beta chain emerged from a study of blood T cell repertoires in COVID-19 (dated by TCRdb to 2018 to 2021). Study-wide context: Samples from collaborators originated in the United States, Italy and Spain and spanned both the acute and convalescent phases of COVID-19. Where available, HLA class I and class II types were taken from metadata supplied by the sample provider and were not determined by assay-based typing. The repertoires were released in a freely available public database intended as a resource for research on the immune response to SARS-CoV-2. Samples came from the ongoing ImmuneRACE study (first 160 participants) plus 1,254 subjects from 6 global collaborators. Sample metadata almost always included a de-identified subject ID, COVID-19 status, age in years and sex. The prospective study material was composed of cDNA or gDNA derived from T cells, B-cell-depleted T cells, or PBMCs. Subjects who had been exposed to COVID-19, were actively infected with it, or had recovered from it provided the deeply sampled blood TCRbeta repertoires that made up the dataset. General conclusions and limits of the study: The amount of clinical and demographic metadata varied by source and participant and was provided uncurated.

The immunoSEQ Assay, a bias-controlled multiplex PCR, was used to amplify TCRbeta CDR3 regions from genomic DNA. Per the authors' processing: The number of nucleated cells in each sample was estimated by amplification of reference gene primers within the assay. To quantify the absolute abundance of each unique TCRbeta CDR3 rearrangement, sequence reads were collapsed and filtered. Productive Simpson clonality was computed per sample as the square root of Simpson's diversity index over productive rearrangements. TCRdb re-hosts the immuneACCESS table, in-frame sequences only. Its copies lack some clones; in the studies checked, an unresolved V gene accounts for under half of them, and the cause for the rest is not known. V and J calls and clone size follow that table, whereas D and trimming were derived from the DNA. The sample profile shows approximately 140,000 clones; about 83% of them were found once. 3.4% of the sample goes to the ten largest clones.

A word on this clone: Its target antigen remains unknown. One base away there is no much larger clone; base qualities are not given.

Participants in the prospective study were aged roughly 18 to 89 years, lived in 24 United States geographic areas, and enrolled through a virtual design. In the prospective study, cohorts were assigned on the basis of participant-reported clinical history obtained from a screening survey and a study questionnaire. Each participant in the prospective study had whole blood, serum and a nasopharyngeal or oropharyngeal swab collected by mobile phlebotomists. Over a 2-month period, participants in the prospective study had the option of providing additional blood draws and questionnaires. Prospective study blood samples were shipped either frozen or at room temperature before DNA extraction. CDR1 and CDR2 were assigned from the germline V gene as MNHNS and SASEGT. Here V drops 1 base and J drops 5 bases, and the junction holds 5 bases not matched to any gene. Including the terminal cysteine and phenylalanine, the CDR3 comprises 15 residues. The read is trimmed to its CDR3 DNA, 45 bases read in frame from base 1.

The origin of this receptor is a woman aged 45 to 65 with acute COVID-19. The sample consisted of PBMCs or T cells enriched from blood (not recorded which). The chain links TRBV6-1 with TRBJ2-7, and 10 junctional nucleotides match TRBD1. The CDR3 reads as follows: CASSEVGTGAHEQYF. The DNA reads TGTGCCAGCAGTGAAGTTGGGACAGGGGCCCACGAGCAGTACTTC.